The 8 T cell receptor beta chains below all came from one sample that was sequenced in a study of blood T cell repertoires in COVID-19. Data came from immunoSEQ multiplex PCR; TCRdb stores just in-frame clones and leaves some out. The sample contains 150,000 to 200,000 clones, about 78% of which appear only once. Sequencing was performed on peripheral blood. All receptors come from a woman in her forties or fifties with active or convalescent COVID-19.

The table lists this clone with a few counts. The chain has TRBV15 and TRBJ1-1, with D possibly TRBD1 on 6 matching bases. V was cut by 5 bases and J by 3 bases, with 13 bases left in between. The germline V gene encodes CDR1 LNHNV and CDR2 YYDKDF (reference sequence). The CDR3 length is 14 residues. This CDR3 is CATSLLRGDTEAFF. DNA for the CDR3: TGTGCCACCAGCCTCCTCAGGGGTGACACTGAAGCTTTCTTT.

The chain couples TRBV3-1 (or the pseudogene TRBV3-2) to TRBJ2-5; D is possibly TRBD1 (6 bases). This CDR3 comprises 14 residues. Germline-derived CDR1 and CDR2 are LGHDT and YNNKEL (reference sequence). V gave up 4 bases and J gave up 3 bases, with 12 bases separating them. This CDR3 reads CASSRRWDKETQYF. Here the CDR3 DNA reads TGTGCCAGCAGCCGGCGGTGGGACAAAGAGACCCAGTACTTC.

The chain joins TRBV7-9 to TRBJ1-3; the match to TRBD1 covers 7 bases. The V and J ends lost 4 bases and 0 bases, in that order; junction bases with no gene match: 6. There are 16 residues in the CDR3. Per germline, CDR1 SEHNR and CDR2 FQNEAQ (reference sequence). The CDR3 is CASSSTGLHSGNTIYF. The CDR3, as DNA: TGTGCCAGCAGCTCGACAGGGCTACACTCTGGAAACACCATATATTTT.

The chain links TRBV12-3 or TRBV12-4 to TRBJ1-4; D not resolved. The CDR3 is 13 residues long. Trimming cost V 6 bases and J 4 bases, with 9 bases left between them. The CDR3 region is CASRVAVNEKLFF. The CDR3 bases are TGTGCCAGCAGGGTGGCCGTTAATGAAAAACTGTTTTTT.

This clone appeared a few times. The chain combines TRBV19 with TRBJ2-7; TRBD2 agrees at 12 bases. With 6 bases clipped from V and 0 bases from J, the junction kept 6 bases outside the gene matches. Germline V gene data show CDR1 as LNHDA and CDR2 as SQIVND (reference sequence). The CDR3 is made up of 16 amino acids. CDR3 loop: CASRGRTSGNSYEQYF. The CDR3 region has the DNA TGTGCCAGTAGGGGACGGACTAGCGGGAACTCCTACGAGCAGTACTTC.

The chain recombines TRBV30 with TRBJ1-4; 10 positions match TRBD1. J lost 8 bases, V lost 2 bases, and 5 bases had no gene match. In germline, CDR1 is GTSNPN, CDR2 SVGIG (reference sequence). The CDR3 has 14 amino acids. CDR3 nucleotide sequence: TGTGCCTGGAGTCTGGGACAGGGGAAAGAAAAACTGTTTTTT. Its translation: CAWSLGQGKEKLFF.

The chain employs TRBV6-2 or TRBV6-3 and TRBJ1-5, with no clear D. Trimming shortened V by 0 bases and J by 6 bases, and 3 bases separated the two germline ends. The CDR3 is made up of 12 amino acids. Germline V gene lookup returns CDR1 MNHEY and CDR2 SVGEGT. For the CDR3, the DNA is TGTGCCAGCAGTTACTCGAGTCAGCCCCAGCATTTT. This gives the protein CASSYSSQPQHF.

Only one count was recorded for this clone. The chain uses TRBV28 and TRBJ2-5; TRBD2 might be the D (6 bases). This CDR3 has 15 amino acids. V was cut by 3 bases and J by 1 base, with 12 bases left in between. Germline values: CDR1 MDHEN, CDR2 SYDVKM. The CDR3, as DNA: TGTGCCAGCAGTTTGGAGGGACGGGCCCAAGAGACCCAGTACTTC. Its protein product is CASSLEGRAQETQYF. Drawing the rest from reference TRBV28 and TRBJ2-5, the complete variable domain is DVKVTQSSRYLVKRTGEKVFLECVQDMDHENMFWYRQDPGLGLRLIYFSYDVKMKEKGDIPEGYSVSREKKERFSLILESASTNQTSMYLCASSLEGRAQETQYFGPGTRLLVL.